This record covers a single T cell receptor beta chain. The antigen is unknown. The data are from a study of T cell repertoires in cytomegalovirus infection. Background on the study: As its CMV epitopes, the study selected recently identified HLA-C-restricted and well-studied HLA-B-restricted targets.

Regarding the study as a whole: Using cumulative public TCR beta family frequency, the authors identified those who carried CMV together with the relevant HLA. HLA-C-restricted CMV-specific TCR beta clonotypes were dominant in the ex vivo response.

From the reads, TCRdb called clonotypes with MiXCR, one entry per CDR3 protein. The sample lists 250,000 to 400,000 distinct CDR3 sequences, 20% to 25% occurring once. The sequence was obtained from a human donor in good health (CMV status not recorded). Some clones in this sample may be carry-over from other donors' samples. The input for sequencing was cultured PBMCs, taken from culture after CMV antigen stimulation.

CDR3: CASSGQGVRELFF. CDR3 nucleotide sequence: TGTGCCAGCAGTGGACAGGGTGTCAGGGAGCTGTTTTTT. The chain couples TRBV7-2 to TRBJ2-2; 8 nucleotides align to TRBD1. The CDR3 spans 13 residues. From germline, CDR1 is SGHTA and CDR2 FQGNSA. J gave up 9 bases and V 6 bases, and 6 bases lay outside the gene matches.